This T cell receptor beta chain stems from a study of response to subunit inactivated influenza vaccine. General observations from the study: T cells newly recruited by each seasonal influenza vaccination are few, the authors suggested.

The CDR3 is 17 amino acids. Germline CDR1 reads LGHNA; CDR2 reads YNFKEQ. V shed 0 bases and J 4 bases; nucleotides not matched to a gene: 6. One entry per CDR3 protein results from TCRdb running MiXCR on the RT-PCR reads. This table has 700,000 to 800,000 distinct CDR3 sequences, approximately 17% appearing once. In its sample, this clonotype was seen many times. The antigen remains undetermined. Sequencing used PBMCs from blood, obtained 5 days after vaccination. The gene calls are TRBV4-2 and TRBJ2-4, with TRBD2 matching 10 bases. The source of this sequence is a man aged 45 to 65 who received an inactivated influenza vaccine. The CDR3 loop is CASSQDMGLAPKNIQYF. CDR3 nucleotide sequence: TGTGCCAGCAGCCAAGATATGGGACTAGCGCCTAAAAACATTCAGTACTTC.